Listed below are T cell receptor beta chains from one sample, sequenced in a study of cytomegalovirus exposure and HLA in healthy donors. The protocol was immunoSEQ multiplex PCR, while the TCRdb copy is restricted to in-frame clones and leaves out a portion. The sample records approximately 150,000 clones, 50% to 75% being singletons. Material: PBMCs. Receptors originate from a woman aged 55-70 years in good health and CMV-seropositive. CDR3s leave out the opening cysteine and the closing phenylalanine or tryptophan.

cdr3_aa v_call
ASSEGLALPARELF TRBV2
ATFGLAGPFEQY TRBV6-1
ASQSGPRIDQPQH TRBV19
ASSLWVNGRDGYT TRBV7-2
ASSLAGLGGYGYT TRBV7-9
ASSHRDSNTGELF TRBV11-1
ASSSPAGNTDTQY TRBV27
ASSLVGLAFNEQF TRBV28
ASSLVNSGNQPQH TRBV28
AWITSGRTDTQY TRBV30
ASSTTGLSGYT TRBV28
ASSFGAGSTEAF TRBV7-9
ASSVLTDTQY TRBV9
ASSILREAEQF TRBV6-5
ASSQRDRFYEQY TRBV25-1
ASSSGGGLYEQY TRBV7-9
ARSFRDSTYEQY TRBV5-3
AISDRGNEKLF TRBV27
AWSVQAYEQY TRBV30
ASSKGGGRRVVTEAF TRBV7-2
ASSRTTGGEETQY TRBV28
ASSLEPPGRDRGEKLF TRBV11-2
ASSLDRAVTGELF TRBV5-1
ASSLSVSVGNTEAF TRBV7-2
ASSELGRSTSGTRGYT TRBV6-1
ASSSDRGPVLYFYGYT TRBV28
ASSRDRAGNNEQF TRBV7-2
ASTGGGVDTGELF TRBV28
ASSVLGASDLGELF TRBV9
ASTATETGSNEQF TRBV6-5
ASRPNKPGITGELF TRBV7-9
ASSSGLAGDTQY TRBV7-3
ASSRGQGPYEQY TRBV11-2
ASSPAGRKGNTIY TRBV27
ASRTASGEKLF TRBV27
ASSATGEDYGYT TRBV28
ASSYPGRTDTQY TRBV6-5
ASSYSGGRGEQF TRBV6-5
ASRNPGQDTGELF TRBV10-2
ASSDGTAKMGGYT TRBV28
ASTIGTSGRARDTQY TRBV2
ASSSQWGGSSGYT TRBV7-2
ASSIGRDYQKNIQY TRBV19
ASTMGGGSDTQY TRBV2
ASSLRQADGYT TRBV7-9
ASSSDRQSYEQY TRBV2
AWSRLAGTNEQF TRBV30
ASSPTSGITDTQY TRBV7-7
ASSLDTYGYT TRBV7-9
ASSQDRGSGMYNEQF TRBV4-1
ASRIQGNSNEAF TRBV28
ASSQDLRQGNTEAF TRBV4-3
ASSQTARPANEQF TRBV5-1
ASSFRAGGNYGYT TRBV5-1
ASSQRLAGLNDNEQF TRBV28